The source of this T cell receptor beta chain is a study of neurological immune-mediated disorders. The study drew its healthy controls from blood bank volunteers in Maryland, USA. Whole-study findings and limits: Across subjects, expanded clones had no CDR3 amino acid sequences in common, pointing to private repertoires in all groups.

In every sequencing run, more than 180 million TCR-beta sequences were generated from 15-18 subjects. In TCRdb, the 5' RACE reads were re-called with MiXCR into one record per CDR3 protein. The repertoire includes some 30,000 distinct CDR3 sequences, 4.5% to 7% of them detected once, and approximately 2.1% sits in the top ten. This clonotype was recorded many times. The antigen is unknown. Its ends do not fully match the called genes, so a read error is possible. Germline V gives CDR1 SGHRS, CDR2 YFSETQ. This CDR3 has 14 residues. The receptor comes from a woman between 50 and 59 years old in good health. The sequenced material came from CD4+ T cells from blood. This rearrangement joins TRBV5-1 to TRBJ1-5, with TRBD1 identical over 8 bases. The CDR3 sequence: CASSPSETGVKGLF. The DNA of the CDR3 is TGCGCCAGCAGCCCTTCTGAGACAGGGGTAAAAGGTCTTTTT.